The 13 T cell receptor beta chains below come from one sample, sequenced in a study of T-cell memory formation after mild COVID-19. Each CDR3 protein gets one entry after TCRdb re-called the 5' RACE reads with MiXCR. The sample consists of more than 250,000 distinct CDR3 sequences, 15% to 20% of them appearing once. Sequenced input: PBMCs or a T cell subset sorted from them (not recorded which). These receptors all stem from a man younger than 30 who had mild COVID-19 (a few samples of this study predate the infection). Cell type and time point are not known.

This clonotype was recorded at least ten times. The chain links TRBV12-3 or TRBV12-4 to TRBJ2-2; 9 bases align to TRBD1. This CDR3 has 16 amino acids. The ends lost 6 bases at V and 5 bases at J; junction bases unmatched: 10. In nucleotides, the CDR3 is TGTGCCAGCAGCAGACAATTAGGACAGGGGACCGGGGAGCTGTTTTTT. It specifies CASSRQLGQGTGELFF.

This clonotype was recorded a few times. The chain links TRBV7-9 to TRBJ2-7; perhaps TRBD1 as D (6 bases). The CDR3 is 15 amino acids. V was pared by 4 bases and J by 2 bases, with 15 bases between. Germline V gene sequence: CDR1 SEHNR, CDR2 FQNEAQ (reference sequence). Written as DNA, the CDR3 is TGTGCCAGCAGCTCGACAGGTCTGTTCCCCTACGAGCAGTACTTC. Its protein is CASSSTGLFPYEQYF.

This clonotype was recorded a few times. The chain has TRBV20-1 and TRBJ1-5; the match to TRBD1 covers 8 bases. Losses at the gene ends were 6 bases for V and 5 bases for J; bases not matched to a gene: 3. Germline CDR1 DFQATT, CDR2 SNEGSKA (reference sequence). This CDR3 region has 12 residues. CDR3 sequence reads: CSAGQGDQPQHF. CDR3 nucleotides: TGCAGTGCCGGACAGGGCGATCAGCCCCAGCATTTT.

The V call is TRBV7-2, the J call TRBJ2-2; D gene ambiguous. The CDR3 consists of 11 residues. Looked up from germline, CDR1 is SGHTA and CDR2 is FQGNSA. Trimming pared 9 bases from V and 7 bases from J, leaving 9 bases between. CDR3: CASPADGELFF. DNA of the CDR3: TGTGCCAGTCCGGCGGACGGGGAGCTGTTTTTT. The entire variable domain, with the rest obtained from reference TRBV7-2 and TRBJ2-2, is as follows: GAGVSQSPSNKVTEKGKDVELRCDPISGHTALYWYRQSLGQGLEFLIYFQGNSAPDKSGLPSDRFSAERTGGSVSTLTIQRTQQEDSAVYLCASPADGELFFGEGSRLTVL.

The chain uses TRBV9 and TRBJ2-5, with D maybe TRBD1 (6 bases). Looked up from germline, CDR1 is SGDLS and CDR2 is YYNGEE. This CDR3 spans 17 amino acids. The germline V and J ends were trimmed by 3 bases and 2 bases, with 20 bases remaining between them. CDR3 protein: CASSGGRSRVGQETQYF. The CDR3 DNA is TGTGCCAGCAGCGGGGGGCGGTCCCGAGTCGGTCAAGAGACCCAGTACTTC.

The chain recombines TRBV3-1 with TRBJ2-2, with D possibly being TRBD2 (5 bases). This CDR3 has 14 residues. The germline gives CDR1 LGHDT, CDR2 YNNKEL (reference sequence). V lost 4 bases to trimming and J lost 1 base, with 7 bases between them. The CDR3 DNA sequence: TGTGCCAGCAGCCCCGGACTGAACACCGGGGAGCTGTTTTTT. Its translation is CASSPGLNTGELFF.

The genes are TRBV12-3 or TRBV12-4 and TRBJ1-2; D unclear. This CDR3 has 13 residues. V was shortened by 5 bases and J by 7 bases, with 14 bases between the two germline ends. The CDR3 region is CASSPKGNAGYTF. DNA of the CDR3: TGTGCCAGCAGTCCGAAGGGTAATGCTGGCTACACCTTC.

The chain joins TRBV3-1 to TRBJ2-7; the D is unclear. The CDR3 covers 13 residues. CDR1 and CDR2 from the germline V gene are LGHDT and YNNKEL (reference sequence). Trimming left V 1 base short and J 3 bases short, with 7 bases between. DNA of the CDR3: TGTGCCAGCAGCCAAGGGGCGAGCTACGAGCAGTACGTC. Translating it yields CASSQGASYEQYV.

This clonotype was recorded a few times. The J gene is TRBJ2-7, the V gene TRBV5-1, with D maybe TRBD1 (6 bases). Germline V lookup: CDR1 SGHRS, CDR2 YFSETQ. CDR3 length: 15 residues. Trimming cost V 4 bases and J 3 bases, with 17 bases left between them. CDR3: CASSRAGVGSYEQYF. CDR3 sequence (DNA): TGCGCCAGCAGCCGGGCAGGGGTAGGGAGCTACGAGCAGTACTTC.

V gene TRBV12-3 or TRBV12-4 combines with J gene TRBJ1-5; D gene unclear. V dropped 5 bases and J dropped 7 bases, with 12 bases sitting between them. The CDR3 is 13 amino acids. CDR3 amino acids: CASSVLKEQPQHF. In nucleotides, the CDR3 is TGTGCCAGCAGTGTGCTAAAGGAACAGCCCCAGCATTTT.

In this sample, this clonotype turned up a few times. The V call is TRBV4-1, the J call TRBJ2-3, with D tentatively TRBD1 or TRBD2 (5 bases each). In germline, CDR1 is MGHRA, CDR2 YSYEKL. Trimming shortened V by 4 bases and J by 6 bases, and 20 bases separated the two germline ends. The CDR3 is 16 amino acids. DNA for the CDR3: TGCGCCAGCAGCCTCCTCCCGAGAGGGGTGGGCGATACGCAGTATTTT. Its protein product is CASSLLPRGVGDTQYF.

The table lists this clonotype with many counts. This CDR3 is CATSRVTGITDTQYF. The CDR3 DNA is TGTGCCACCAGCAGAGTGACAGGCATCACAGATACGCAGTATTTT. The chain couples TRBV15 to TRBJ2-3; possible D gene TRBD1, 6 bases. The ends were cut back, 1 base at V and 2 bases at J, with 10 bases in the middle. Germline CDR1 is LNHNV and CDR2 is YYDKDF (reference sequence). This CDR3 is 15 amino acids long.

The chain joins TRBV5-6 to TRBJ2-7, with 8 bases matching TRBD1. CDR3 size: 16 residues. Germline V CDR1 and CDR2: SGHDT, YYEEEE. J was trimmed by 0 bases and V by 4 bases; bases with no gene match: 9. Here the CDR3 DNA reads TGTGCCAGCAGCCCTGGGGGGACAGGAAGCTCCTACGAGCAGTACGTC. It specifies CASSPGGTGSSYEQYV.